This entry features one TCR beta chain sequence. The antigen is unknown. The source of the sample is a study of T cell repertoires in cytomegalovirus infection. The overall study: Use of recently identified HLA-C-restricted and well-studied HLA-B-restricted CMV epitopes was part of the study. An indication of both CMV infection and matching HLA type came from public TCR beta signatures. Study outcomes and limitations: There were carriers of CMV plus the relevant HLA, and cumulative public TCR beta family frequency identified them. Dominating the ex vivo response were TCR beta clonotypes that were CMV-specific and HLA-C-restricted.

V was shortened by 8 bases and J by 6 bases, with 25 bases between the two germline ends. The V gene's germline CDR1 is SQVTM and CDR2 ANQGSEA. The CDR3 consists of 15 residues. Using its own MiXCR run on the reads, TCRdb lists one record per CDR3 protein. The sample includes approximately 1,000,000 distinct CDR3 sequences, about a third of them seen just once. The sequence was collected from a human donor in good health (CMV status not recorded). Some clones in this sample may be carry-over from other donors' samples. The rearrangement joins TRBV29-1 to TRBJ1-1; D uncertain. The input for sequencing was cultured CD8+ T cells from PBMCs, taken from culture after CMV antigen stimulation. CDR3 residues: CSPKLLRQSTPEAFF. DNA of the CDR3: TGCAGCCCGAAATTACTGCGACAATCGACCCCTGAAGCTTTCTTT.